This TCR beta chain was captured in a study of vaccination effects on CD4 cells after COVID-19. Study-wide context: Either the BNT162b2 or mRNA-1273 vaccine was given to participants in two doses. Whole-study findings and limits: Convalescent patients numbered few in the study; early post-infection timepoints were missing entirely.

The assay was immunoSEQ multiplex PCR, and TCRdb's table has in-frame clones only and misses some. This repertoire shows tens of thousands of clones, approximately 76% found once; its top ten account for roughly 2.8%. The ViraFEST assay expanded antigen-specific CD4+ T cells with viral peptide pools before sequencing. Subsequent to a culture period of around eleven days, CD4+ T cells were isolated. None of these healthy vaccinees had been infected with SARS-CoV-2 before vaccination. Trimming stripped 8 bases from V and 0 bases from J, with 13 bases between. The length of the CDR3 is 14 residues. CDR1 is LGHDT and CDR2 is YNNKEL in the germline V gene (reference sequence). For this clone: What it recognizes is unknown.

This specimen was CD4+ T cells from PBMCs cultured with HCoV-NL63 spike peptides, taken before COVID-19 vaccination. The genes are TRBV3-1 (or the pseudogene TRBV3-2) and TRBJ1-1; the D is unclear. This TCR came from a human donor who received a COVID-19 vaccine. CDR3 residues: CASGFLAVNTEAFF. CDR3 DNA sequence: TGTGCCAGCGGTTTCCTAGCAGTGAACACTGAAGCTTTCTTT.